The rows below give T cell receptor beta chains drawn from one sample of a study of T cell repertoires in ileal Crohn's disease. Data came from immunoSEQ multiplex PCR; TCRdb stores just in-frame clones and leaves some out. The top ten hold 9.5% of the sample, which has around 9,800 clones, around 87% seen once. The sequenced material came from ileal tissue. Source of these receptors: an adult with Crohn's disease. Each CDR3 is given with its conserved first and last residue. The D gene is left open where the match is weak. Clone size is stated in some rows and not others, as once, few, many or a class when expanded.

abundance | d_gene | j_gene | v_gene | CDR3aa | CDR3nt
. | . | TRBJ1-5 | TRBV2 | CGSGAGRNQPQHF | TGTGGCAGCGGGGCGGGTCGCAATCAGCCCCAGCATTTT
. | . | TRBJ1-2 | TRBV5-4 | CASSLLAPGGYTF | TGTGCCAGCAGCTTGTTAGCCCCAGGCGGCTACACCTTC
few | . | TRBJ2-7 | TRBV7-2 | CASSFIGEQYF | TGTGCCAGCAGCTTCATAGGGGAGCAGTACTTC
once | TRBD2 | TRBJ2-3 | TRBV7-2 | CASRRVTSGISDTQYF | TGTGCCAGCAGACGCGTGACTAGCGGGATTTCAGATACGCAGTATTTT
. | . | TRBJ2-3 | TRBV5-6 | CASSSRRVSGTDTQYF | TGTGCCAGCAGCTCCCGCCGGGTTTCAGGAACAGATACGCAGTATTTT
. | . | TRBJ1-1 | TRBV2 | CASSEQGNTEAFF | TGTGCCAGCAGTGAACAGGGTAACACTGAAGCTTTCTTT
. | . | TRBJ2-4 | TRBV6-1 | CASSEVVFRLSGAKNIQYF | TGTGCCAGCAGTGAAGTGGTCTTTAGGTTATCAGGAGCCAAAAACATTCAGTACTTC
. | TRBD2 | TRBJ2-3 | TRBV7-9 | CASSAETSGGTDTQYF | TGTGCCAGCAGCGCCGAGACTAGCGGGGGCACAGATACGCAGTATTTT
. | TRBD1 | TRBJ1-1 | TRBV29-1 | CSVDAQGAMNTEAFF | TGCAGCGTTGACGCCCAGGGGGCGATGAACACTGAAGCTTTCTTT
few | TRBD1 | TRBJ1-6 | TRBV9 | CASSVEGAPNSPLHF | TGTGCCAGCAGCGTAGAGGGGGCTCCCAATTCACCCCTCCACTTT
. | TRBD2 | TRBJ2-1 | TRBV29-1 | CSSLGAGGEEQFF | TGCAGCTCCTTGGGGGCGGGAGGGGAGGAGCAGTTCTTC
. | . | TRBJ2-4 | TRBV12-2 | CASRLGGSCNTNAKNIQYF | TGTGCAAGTCGCTTAGGGGGGAGTTGCAACACTAACGCCAAAAACATTCAGTACTTC
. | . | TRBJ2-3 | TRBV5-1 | CASSLDGIETDTQYF | TGCGCCAGCAGCTTGGATGGTATAGAGACAGATACGCAGTATTTT
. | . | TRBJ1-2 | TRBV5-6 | CASSLGSGTYGYTF | TGTGCCAGCAGCTTGGGGTCAGGGACCTATGGCTACACCTTC
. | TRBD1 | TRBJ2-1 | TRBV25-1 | CASSEPGTGRKNEQFF | TGTGCCAGCAGTGAGCCCGGGACAGGGCGAAAAAATGAGCAGTTCTTC
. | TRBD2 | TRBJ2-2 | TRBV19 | CASSKRTSGNTGELFF | TGTGCCAGTAGTAAAAGGACTAGCGGTAACACCGGGGAGCTGTTTTTT
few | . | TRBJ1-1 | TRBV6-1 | CASRQGEAFF | TGTGCCAGCCGGCAGGGCGAAGCTTTCTTT
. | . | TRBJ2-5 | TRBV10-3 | CAISERGAQETQYF | TGTGCCATCAGTGAGAGGGGGGCACAAGAGACCCAGTACTTC
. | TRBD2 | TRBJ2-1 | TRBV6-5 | CASRAGRKGEQFF | TGTGCCAGCAGAGCGGGAAGGAAGGGTGAGCAGTTCTTC
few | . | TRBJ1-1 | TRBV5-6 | CASTLRGNTEAFF | TGTGCCAGCACCCTAAGGGGGAACACTGAAGCTTTCTTT
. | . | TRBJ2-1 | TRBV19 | CASSKNGGTEQFF | TGTGCCAGTAGTAAAAACGGGGGCACTGAGCAGTTCTTC
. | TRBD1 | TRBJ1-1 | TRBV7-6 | CASSLGDRNTEAFF | TGTGCCAGCAGCTTAGGGGACAGAAACACTGAAGCTTTCTTT
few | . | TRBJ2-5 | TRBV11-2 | CASSPRLQETQYF | TGTGCCAGCAGCCCCCGTCTCCAAGAGACCCAGTACTTC
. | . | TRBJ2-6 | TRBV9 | CASSADPGANVLTF | TGTGCCAGCAGCGCCGACCCTGGGGCCAACGTCCTGACTTTC
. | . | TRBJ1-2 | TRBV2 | CASRAGTVLYYTF | TGTGCCAGCAGGGCCGGGACCGTTCTATATTACACCTTC
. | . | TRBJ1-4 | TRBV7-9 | CASSAGGNEKLFF | TGTGCCAGCAGCGCGGGGGGAAATGAAAAACTGTTTTTT
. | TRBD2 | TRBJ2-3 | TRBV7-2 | CASSDTGTSLTDTQYF | TGTGCCAGCAGCGACACCGGGACTAGCCTCACAGATACGCAGTATTTT
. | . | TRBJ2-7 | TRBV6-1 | CASTPGGEGLLEQYF | TGTGCCAGCACCCCCGGAGGAGAAGGCTTATTGGAGCAGTACTTC
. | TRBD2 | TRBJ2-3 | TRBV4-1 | CASSHPGTSGTDTQYF | TGCGCCAGCAGCCACCCCGGGACTAGCGGGACAGATACGCAGTATTTT
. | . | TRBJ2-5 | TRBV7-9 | CASSLTGREETQYF | TGTGCCAGCAGCCTAACTGGCAGGGAAGAGACCCAGTACTTC
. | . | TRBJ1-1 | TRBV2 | CASMRDGAGVNTEAFF | TGTGCCAGCATGAGGGACGGGGCAGGGGTGAACACTGAAGCTTTCTTT
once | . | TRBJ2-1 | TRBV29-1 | CSVADLGEQFF | TGCAGCGTTGCAGACCTCGGGGAGCAGTTCTTC
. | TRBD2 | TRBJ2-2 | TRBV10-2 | CASKSAPSGSNGELFF | TGCGCCAGCAAATCGGCGCCTAGCGGGAGTAACGGGGAGCTGTTTTTT
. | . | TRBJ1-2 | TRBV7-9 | CASSLALEGDGYTF | TGTGCCAGCAGCTTAGCGCTGGAGGGAGATGGCTACACCTTC
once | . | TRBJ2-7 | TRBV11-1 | CASSLAGRGGTYEQYF | TGTGCCAGCAGCTTAGCGGGCCGCGGGGGCACTTACGAGCAGTACTTC
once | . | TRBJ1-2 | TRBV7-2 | CASSHTGLRVSGYTF | TGTGCCAGCAGCCATACAGGGCTTCGCGTCAGCGGCTACACCTTC
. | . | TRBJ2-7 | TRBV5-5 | CASSFDAGYYEQYF | TGTGCCAGCAGCTTCGATGCGGGTTACTACGAGCAGTACTTC
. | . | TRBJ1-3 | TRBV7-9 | CASSVNGDTIYF | TGTGCCAGCAGCGTAAATGGGGACACCATATATTTT
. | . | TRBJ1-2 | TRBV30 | CAWREVKGGYTF | TGTGCCTGGAGGGAAGTAAAAGGGGGCTACACCTTC
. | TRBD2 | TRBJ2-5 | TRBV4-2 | CASSLEVGEGPETQYF | TGTGCCAGCAGCCTAGAGGTCGGGGAGGGCCCCGAGACCCAGTACTTC
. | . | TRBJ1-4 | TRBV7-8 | CASSLDPEKLFF | TGTGCCAGCAGCTTAGACCCTGAAAAACTGTTTTTT
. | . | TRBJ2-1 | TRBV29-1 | CSARRASPYNEQFF | TGCAGCGCGCGAAGGGCCTCCCCCTACAATGAGCAGTTCTTC
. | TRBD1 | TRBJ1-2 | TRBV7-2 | CASSFGTGEIYGYTF | TGTGCCAGCAGCTTCGGGACAGGGGAAATCTATGGCTACACCTTC